These T cell receptor beta chains were read from a single sample in a study of blood T cell repertoires in COVID-19. The protocol was immunoSEQ multiplex PCR, while the TCRdb copy is restricted to in-frame clones and leaves out a portion. The sample yields 80,000 or so clones, about 80% seen once. The sequenced sample consisted of peripheral blood. These receptors originate from a woman in her sixties or seventies with acute or convalescent COVID-19. Each CDR3 is given with its conserved first and last residue. Each record gives: CDR3 length, V gene, D gene, clone size, J gene, CDR3 protein, CDR3 DNA. D genes are given only for firm matches. Part of the rows lack a size; the others show once, few, many or a class for expanded clones.

>15|TRBV13|.|few|TRBJ2-3
CASSTEQELPDTQYF
TGTGCCAGCAGTACTGAACAGGAGCTCCCAGATACGCAGTATTTT
>14|TRBV7-2|TRBD1|.|TRBJ1-1
CASSQYRGVTEAFF
TGTGCCAGCAGTCAATACAGGGGAGTGACTGAAGCTTTCTTT
>14|TRBV4-1|TRBD1|.|TRBJ1-6
CASSQGGGETPLHF
TGCGCCAGCAGCCAAGGAGGGGGCGAGACACCCCTCCACTTT
>14|TRBV6-5|.|.|TRBJ1-5
CASRVGDSNQPQHF
TGTGCCAGCAGGGTAGGGGATAGCAATCAGCCCCAGCATTTT
>15|TRBV7-2|TRBD1|.|TRBJ2-5
CASSLAGQAKETQYF
TGTGCCAGCAGCTTAGCCGGACAGGCCAAAGAGACCCAGTACTTC
>14|TRBV5-6|TRBD2|.|TRBJ2-1
CASSLGLAGNEQFF
TGTGCCAGCAGCCTCGGACTAGCGGGGAATGAGCAGTTCTTC
>15|TRBV7-9|.|.|TRBJ1-4
CASSWETTVDEKLFF
TGTGCCAGCAGCTGGGAGACGACCGTCGATGAAAAACTGTTTTTT
>15|TRBV18|TRBD1|.|TRBJ1-5
CASSPGQGEGQPQHF
TGTGCCAGCTCACCAGGACAGGGGGAAGGGCAGCCCCAGCATTTT
>18|TRBV5-1|TRBD1|.|TRBJ1-1
CASSLFPGQGLMNTEAFF
TGCGCCAGCAGCTTGTTTCCGGGACAGGGCTTGATGAACACTGAAGCTTTCTTT
>16|TRBV2|.|.|TRBJ1-2
CASTSGGVVVVYGYTF
TGTGCCAGCACCTCTGGGGGGGTGGTGGTTGTCTATGGCTACACCTTC
>14|TRBV6-5|.|.|TRBJ2-2
CASKRGANTGELFF
TGTGCCAGCAAGCGCGGCGCGAACACCGGGGAGCTGTTTTTT
>15|TRBV11-3|.|.|TRBJ1-6
CASSSGGAVNSPLHF
TGTGCCAGCTCCTCCGGGGGGGCCGTCAATTCACCCCTCCACTTT
>16|TRBV18|.|.|TRBJ1-2
CASSPPGQTTIYGYTF
TGTGCCAGCTCACCACCTGGACAGACGACGATCTATGGCTACACCTTC
>16|TRBV7-2|TRBD1|.|TRBJ2-2
CASSLTGQGVTGELFF
TGTGCCAGCAGCTTAACAGGGCAGGGGGTCACCGGGGAGCTGTTTTTT
>15|TRBV11-2|TRBD1|.|TRBJ1-5
CASSKTGASNQPQHF
TGTGCCAGCAGTAAGACAGGGGCGAGCAATCAGCCCCAGCATTTT
>18|TRBV3-1/TRBV3-2|TRBD2|.|TRBJ2-3
CASSQLTSGDASTDTQYF
TGTGCCAGCAGCCAACTTACTAGCGGGGACGCTAGCACAGATACGCAGTATTTT
>12|TRBV9|.|.|TRBJ1-2
CASSVQGYGYTF
TGTGCCAGCAGCGTACAGGGCTATGGCTACACCTTC
>15|TRBV5-8|TRBD1|.|TRBJ2-2
CASSTGTANTGELFF
TGTGCCAGCAGCACCGGGACAGCGAACACCGGGGAGCTGTTTTTT
>15|TRBV7-8|.|.|TRBJ2-7
CASSSRQDSSYEQYF
TGTGCCAGCAGCTCCAGACAGGACTCCTCCTACGAGCAGTACTTC
>15|TRBV7-9|TRBD1|.|TRBJ1-1
CASSPGTEMNTEAFF
TGTGCCAGCAGCCCTGGGACAGAAATGAACACTGAAGCTTTCTTT
>14|TRBV13|.|.|TRBJ1-2
CASSLVTEFYGYTF
TGTGCCAGCAGCCTAGTTACAGAATTTTATGGCTACACCTTC
>17|TRBV3-1/TRBV3-2|TRBD2|.|TRBJ2-1
CASSQGQSGGAFLKQFF
TGTGCCAGCAGCCAAGGTCAGAGCGGGGGGGCCTTTTTAAAGCAGTTCTTC
>15|TRBV5-6|.|.|TRBJ1-2
CASSLVSGGPLGYTF
TGTGCCAGCAGCCTGGTTTCGGGGGGCCCGCTCGGCTACACCTTC
>23|TRBV7-8|TRBD1|.|TRBJ1-6
CASSRMPIHGSPAGTGNNSPLHF
TGTGCCAGCAGCCGTATGCCGATTCACGGTAGCCCAGCCGGGACAGGGAATAATTCACCCCTCCACTTT
>18|TRBV7-9|.|once|TRBJ1-5
CASSLAIEVWGANEPQHF
TGTGCCAGCAGCTTAGCTATTGAGGTCTGGGGAGCTAATGAGCCCCAGCATTTT
>14|TRBV11-3|TRBD1|.|TRBJ2-1
CASSLTGIDNEQFF
TGTGCCAGCAGCCTGACAGGGATAGACAATGAGCAGTTCTTC
>14|TRBV29-1|.|.|TRBJ1-2
CSANPGQGISGYTF
TGCAGCGCCAACCCGGGACAAGGGATTTCGGGCTACACCTTC
>13|TRBV4-1|.|.|TRBJ2-2
CASSQGATGELFF
TGCGCCAGCAGCCAAGGGGCCACCGGGGAGCTGTTTTTT
>16|TRBV10-3|TRBD2|.|TRBJ2-5
CAISPKGAGGPETQYF
TGTGCCATCAGCCCCAAGGGAGCGGGGGGGCCGGAGACCCAGTACTTC
>15|TRBV11-2|TRBD1|.|TRBJ2-7
CASSLADRGYYEQYF
TGTGCCAGCAGCCTCGCGGACAGGGGGTACTACGAGCAGTACTTC
>13|TRBV6-6|TRBD1|once|TRBJ2-1
CASSYPGQGKQFF
TGTGCCAGCAGTTACCCTGGACAGGGCAAGCAGTTCTTC
>15|TRBV7-3|TRBD1|.|TRBJ2-3
CASSFRDRSTDTQYF
TGTGCCAGCAGCTTCAGGGACAGAAGCACAGATACGCAGTATTTT
>15|TRBV6-5|TRBD1|once|TRBJ1-2
CASSPGQGMVYGYTF
TGTGCCAGCAGCCCCGGACAGGGTATGGTCTATGGCTACACCTTC
>12|TRBV5-5|.|.|TRBJ2-7
CASSLPGYEQYF
TGTGCCAGCAGCTTGCCCGGGTACGAGCAGTACTTC
>16|TRBV27|TRBD1|.|TRBJ1-6
CASSRQGAEYNSPLHF
TGTGCCAGCAGTAGACAGGGGGCAGAGTATAATTCACCCCTCCACTTT
>15|TRBV6-5|TRBD1|.|TRBJ1-2
CASSYQRQGLYGYTF
TGTGCCAGCAGTTACCAAAGACAGGGGCTGTATGGCTACACCTTC
>13|TRBV5-4|.|.|TRBJ2-7
CASSLGQVYEQYF
TGTGCCAGCAGCTTGGGGCAGGTCTACGAGCAGTACTTC
>15|TRBV5-1|.|.|TRBJ2-5
CASSLIPASGETQYF
TGCGCCAGCAGCTTGATCCCCGCCTCGGGGGAGACCCAGTACTTC
>14|TRBV6-2/TRBV6-3|TRBD1|.|TRBJ1-5
CASSYSTGVQPQHF
TGTGCCAGCAGTTATTCGACAGGGGTTCAGCCCCAGCATTTT
>17|TRBV19|TRBD2|.|TRBJ2-3
CASSTHSLAGAADTQYF
TGTGCCAGTAGTACACACTCGCTAGCGGGGGCCGCGGATACGCAGTATTTT
>18|TRBV25-1|TRBD2|.|TRBJ2-3
CASSPGLGSSGRIDTQYF
TGTGCCAGCAGCCCCGGATTGGGGTCTAGCGGGCGAATAGATACGCAGTATTTT
>19|TRBV6-4|.|few|TRBJ2-5
CASLGSRTPRVSVYETQYF
TGTGCCAGCCTCGGGTCTCGAACTCCGCGGGTTAGTGTTTATGAGACCCAGTACTTC
>16|TRBV6-5|.|.|TRBJ1-3
CASSYSHGPSGNTIYF
TGTGCCAGCAGCTACTCGCATGGCCCCTCTGGAAACACCATATATTTT
>17|TRBV5-1|TRBD2|.|TRBJ2-2
CASSSKLAGGHAGELFF
TGCGCCAGCAGCTCCAAACTAGCGGGGGGGCACGCCGGGGAGCTGTTTTTT
>13|TRBV19|.|.|TRBJ2-5
CASSIWGEETQYF
TGTGCCAGTAGTATATGGGGAGAAGAGACCCAGTACTTC
>13|TRBV5-4|.|.|TRBJ1-3
CATVDISGNTIYF
TGTGCCACCGTTGACATCTCTGGAAACACCATATATTTT
>15|TRBV7-2|.|few|TRBJ1-1
CASSLAPTGYTEAFF
TGTGCCAGCAGCCTAGCCCCTACAGGGTACACTGAAGCTTTCTTT
>14|TRBV27|.|.|TRBJ2-7
CASSLSALLYEQYF
TGTGCCAGCAGTTTATCGGCCCTTCTCTACGAGCAGTACTTC
>15|TRBV6-2/TRBV6-3|TRBD2|.|TRBJ2-5
CASSYAGSGGETQYF
TGTGCCAGCAGTTACGCTGGTAGCGGGGGAGAGACCCAGTACTTC
>16|TRBV7-2|TRBD2|few|TRBJ2-1
CASSFPGHGGDNEQFF
TGTGCCAGCAGCTTCCCGGGACACGGGGGGGACAATGAGCAGTTCTTC
>17|TRBV9|TRBD1|.|TRBJ1-1
CASRPWTGEGMGTEAFF
TGTGCCAGCAGGCCTTGGACAGGGGAGGGGATGGGCACTGAAGCTTTCTTT
>14|TRBV6-5|TRBD1|.|TRBJ1-2
CASSYAGTGGGYTF
TGTGCCAGCAGTTACGCCGGGACAGGGGGCGGCTACACCTTC
>15|TRBV6-5|.|.|TRBJ1-4
CASSYSWQGWEKLFF
TGTGCCAGCAGTTACTCTTGGCAGGGGTGGGAAAAACTGTTTTTT
>16|TRBV9|TRBD1|.|TRBJ2-1
CASSVEGQGLYNEQFF
TGTGCCAGCAGCGTAGAGGGACAGGGACTCTACAATGAGCAGTTCTTC
>15|TRBV6-1|TRBD2|.|TRBJ2-1
CASSEGAGLGESQFF
TGTGCCAGCAGTGAAGGAGCGGGGTTAGGCGAATCGCAGTTCTTC
>16|TRBV18|.|.|TRBJ1-2
CASSPKGDIRAYGYTF
TGTGCCAGCTCACCGAAGGGGGACATCCGGGCCTATGGCTACACCTTC
>14|TRBV29-1|TRBD1|.|TRBJ2-7
CSVENRDRGTEQYF
TGCAGCGTTGAAAACCGGGACAGGGGGACCGAGCAGTACTTC
>14|TRBV6-2/TRBV6-3|.|.|TRBJ2-7
CASSYGASSYEQYF
TGTGCCAGCAGTTACGGGGCAAGCTCCTACGAGCAGTACTTC